This T cell receptor beta chain was captured in a study of shared clonotypes between healthy human individuals (dated by TCRdb to about 2020). At the level of the whole study: The cohort comprised a couple of women and three men aged 18 to 49 years. Leukapheresis yielded between about 0.94 and 9 billion PBMCs per donor. Libraries were prepared and TCR repertoires were sequenced by different laboratories using diverse techniques, in order to increase sequencing depth and limit assay-specific biases. To estimate repertoire size and how much clonotype sharing occurs between individuals, the study deeply sequenced the blood TCR repertoires of several healthy adults. For each donor, CD4 naive and CD4 memory were each given three plates, CD8 naive was given two plates, and CD8 memory was given one plate.

In the case of this clone: Its antigen is currently not known. No quality values exist for individual bases; no much larger clone is one base distant.

Here is what the overall study found, with its caveats: The small number of donors limited the genetic and exposure-history diversity represented. Compared with non-shared clonotypes, clonotypes shared by all four sorted-subset donors had higher generation probabilities. Incomplete sequencing was indicated by rarefaction of sorted-subset datasets, despite the large sequencing depth. Based on pairwise subsampling, the degree of clonotype sharing among donors was expected to be affected by sequencing depth. When a few donors were compared, the shared fraction of clonotypes was about 5% for naive CD4, around 3.5% for naive CD8, 2.3% for memory CD4, and 0.4% for memory CD8. Larger estimated clonotype richness was generally found for naive subsets than for memory subsets. Only blood was sampled, and tissue TCR repertoires likely differ from those in blood.

TCR CDR3 regions were amplified from genomic DNA by multiplex PCR using the deep immunoSEQ assay. Extracted genomic DNA from each cell subset was distributed evenly across all wells of several immunoSEQ 96-well plates, and each plate was treated as a replicate. For sorted subsets, each replicate PCR was loaded with about 0.2 ug genomic DNA, equivalent to about 30,000 T cell genomes. Purified libraries were quantified with a Qubit 3.0 fluorometer, sized on a Bioanalyzer 2100, and re-quantified with the KAPA Library Quantification kit. Every immunoSEQ 96-well plate was sequenced on a separate single-read 150-cycle Illumina NextSeq 550 flow cell. As for how the authors treated the data: Because the immunoSEQ output included only junctional sequences and no quality scores, the filtering could not be the same as the filtering used for full-length reads. Sequences were annotated with PyIR, a Python wrapper for IgBLAST v1.9, using IMGT germline references to assign V/J genes and CDR3. Reads with weak V/J assignments (E-value above 1e-6), missing CDR3, stop codons, out-of-frame junctions, or ambiguous translated residues were removed. V3J clonotypes were defined as sequences sharing an identical inferred V gene, J gene, and CDR3 amino acid sequence. The percentage overlap between two repertoires was calculated by dividing the number of shared unique clonotypes by the size of the smaller repertoire. Repertoire richness was assessed with RTK rarefaction, the Chao1 estimator, and Recon v2.1 estimates of unobserved clonotypes. Generation probabilities were computed with OLGA for all TCRbeta clonotypes obtained by the gDNA method from several donors. Imported from immuneACCESS, the table was reduced by TCRdb to in-frame sequences with V and J called. These copies leave out some clones; in studies compared against another copy, an unresolved V gene accounts for under half, and the cause of the remainder is not known. Clone size and the V and J calls come from that table; the DNA yielded D and trimming. This sample is represented by roughly 760,000 clones; approximately 79% of them were singletons. The ten largest account for under 2% of the sample.

Including cysteine and phenylalanine, the CDR3 has 15 amino acids. The entry retains the CDR3 DNA only, 45 bases that are in frame from base 1. CDR1 and CDR2 are drawn from the germline V gene: SGHVS, FNYEAQ. Deletion took 5 bases off V and 4 bases off J, with a span of 15 bases between the germline ends. Healthy HIV-negative adults with no recently reported acute infections or vaccinations were included as donors. Only Caucasian adults living in Nashville, Tennessee, USA were represented among the donors. CD4+ T cells were enriched by magnetic negative selection, after which naive cells were positively selected on CD45RA and the negative fraction was taken as the memory subset. Blood was collected by leukapheresis, and PBMCs were isolated by Ficoll-Histopaque density gradient centrifugation and then cryopreserved in liquid nitrogen vapor phase. Analytical flow cytometry was used to check the purity and quantity of each magnetically sorted T cell population. Genomic DNA was isolated from every sorted fraction and measured by UV absorbance on a Nanodrop 2000c.

The receptor comes from a woman under 40 in good health. The sequenced material came from memory CD4+ T cells sorted from blood. The intended sense of this specimen's cell subset or site label: CD45RA-negative fraction. The chain couples TRBV7-6 to TRBJ2-1; the D segment cannot be called with confidence. The CDR3 protein is CASSTDPSTYNEQFF. The nucleotide sequence reads TGTGCCAGCAGCACGGACCCCTCAACTTACAATGAGCAGTTCTTC.